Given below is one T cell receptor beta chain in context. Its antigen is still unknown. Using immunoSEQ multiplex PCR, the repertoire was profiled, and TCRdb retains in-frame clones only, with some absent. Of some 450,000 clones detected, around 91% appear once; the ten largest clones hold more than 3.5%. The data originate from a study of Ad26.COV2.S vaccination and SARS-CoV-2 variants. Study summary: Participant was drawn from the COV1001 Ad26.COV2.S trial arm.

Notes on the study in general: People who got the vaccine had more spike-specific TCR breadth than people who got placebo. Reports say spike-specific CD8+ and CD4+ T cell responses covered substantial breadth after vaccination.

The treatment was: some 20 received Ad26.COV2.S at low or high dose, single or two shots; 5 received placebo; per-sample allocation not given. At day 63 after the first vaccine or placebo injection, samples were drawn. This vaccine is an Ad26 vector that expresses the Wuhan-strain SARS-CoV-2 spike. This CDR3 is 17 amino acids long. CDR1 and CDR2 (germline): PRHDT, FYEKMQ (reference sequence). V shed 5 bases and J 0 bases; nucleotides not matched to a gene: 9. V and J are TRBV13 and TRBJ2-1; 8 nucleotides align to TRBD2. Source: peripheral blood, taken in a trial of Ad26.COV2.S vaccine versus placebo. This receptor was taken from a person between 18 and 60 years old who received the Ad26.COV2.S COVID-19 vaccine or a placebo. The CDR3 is CASSPRAGELSYNEQFF. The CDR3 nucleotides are TGTGCCAGCAGCCCTAGAGCGGGAGAACTCTCCTACAATGAGCAGTTCTTC.